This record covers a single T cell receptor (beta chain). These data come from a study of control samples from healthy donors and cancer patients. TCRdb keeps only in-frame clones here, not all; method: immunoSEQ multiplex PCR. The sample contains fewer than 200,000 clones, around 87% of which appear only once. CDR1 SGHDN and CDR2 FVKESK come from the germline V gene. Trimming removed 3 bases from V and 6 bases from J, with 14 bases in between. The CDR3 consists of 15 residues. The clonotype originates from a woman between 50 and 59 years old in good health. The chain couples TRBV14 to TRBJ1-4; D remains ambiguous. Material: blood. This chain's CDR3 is CASSHAWGVDEKLFF. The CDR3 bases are TGTGCCAGCAGCCACGCGTGGGGAGTGGATGAAAAACTGTTTTTT.